These 16 T cell receptor beta chains came from one sample sequenced in a study of cytomegalovirus exposure and HLA in healthy donors. Vbeta (60) and Jbeta (13) primers were used in the PCR. Some clones are missing from TCRdb's copy, which holds only in-frame ones; the method was immunoSEQ multiplex PCR. The sample comprises some 130,000 clones, about 74% of which are singletons, and 5.8% rests with the top ten. Input material: PBMCs. These receptors originate from a woman in her 50s in good health and CMV-seropositive.

This chain uses TRBV7-6 with TRBJ2-7, with 8 bases fitting TRBD1. The CDR3 is made up of 15 amino acids. After removal of 4 bases from V and 5 bases from J, the junction contained 10 bases not matched to a gene. Germline V gene sequence: CDR1 SGHVS, CDR2 FNYEAQ. The CDR3 loop is CASSSRQQGAHEQYF. CDR3 coding DNA: TGTGCCAGCAGCTCCCGCCAGCAGGGGGCTCACGAGCAGTACTTC. The variable domain in full, with the rest retrieved from reference TRBV7-6 and TRBJ2-7, is GAGVSQSPRYKVTKRGQDVALRCDPISGHVSLYWYRQALGQGPEFLTYFNYEAQQDKSGLPNDRFSAERPEGSISTLTIQRTEQRDSAMYRCASSSRQQGAHEQYFGPGTRLTVT.

This clone occurred a few times. The chain couples TRBV6-1 to TRBJ1-5; possible D gene TRBD1, 5 bases. Germline V CDR1 and CDR2: MNHNS, SASEGT. V was clipped by 2 bases and J by 6 bases, with 11 bases between them. The CDR3 covers 14 residues. In DNA, the CDR3 is TGTGCCAGCAGTGAACGACGGCAGGGTCAGCCCCAGCATTTT. It translates to CASSERRQGQPQHF.

This clone has only a few counts. The chain carries TRBV19 and TRBJ2-3; 8 positions match TRBD1. The CDR3 spans 13 residues. V shed 6 bases and J 3 bases; nucleotides not matched to a gene: 2. Germline CDR1 and CDR2: LNHDA and SQIVND (reference sequence). This chain's CDR3 is CASRRDRTDTQYF. CDR3 nucleotide sequence: TGTGCCAGTAGACGGGACAGGACAGATACGCAGTATTTT.

The chain is built from TRBV11-3 and TRBJ2-7; 11 nucleotides align to TRBD1. Germline loops: CDR1 SGHNT, CDR2 YENEEA. This CDR3 region has 16 residues. J was trimmed by 5 bases and V by 5 bases; bases with no gene match: 11. CDR3 nucleotides: TGTGCCAGCAGCCACAGAACCGGGACAGGGGGAGACGAGCAGTACTTC. Translation gives CASSHRTGTGGDEQYF.

The V gene is TRBV29-1, the J gene TRBJ2-7, with 7 positions matching TRBD1. CDR1 and CDR2 (germline): SQVTM, ANQGSEA. This CDR3 is 14 amino acids long. The ends lost 4 bases at V and 2 bases at J; junction bases unmatched: 8. CDR3 DNA sequence: TGCAGCGTTGGGAGACAGGGTCTCCCCTACGAGCAGTACTTC. Protein product: CSVGRQGLPYEQYF.

The chain couples TRBV28 to TRBJ1-1, with TRBD1 identical over 12 bases. CDR1 is MDHEN and CDR2 is SYDVKM in the germline V gene. The CDR3 has 15 amino acids. V was clipped by 6 bases and J by 1 base; unmatched bases: 3. For the CDR3, the DNA is TGTGCCAGCAGAAGGGACAGGGGGCCGAACACTGAAGCTTTCTTT. It is translated as CASRRDRGPNTEAFF.

The V gene is TRBV19, the J gene TRBJ1-6; D is perhaps TRBD1 (5 bases). From germline, CDR1 is LNHDA and CDR2 SQIVND (reference sequence). V was shortened by 6 bases and J by 9 bases, with 15 bases between the two germline ends. CDR3 size: 14 residues. The DNA of the CDR3 is TGTGCCAGTAGCGCAGGAGGGGCGCGTTCACCCCTCCACTTT. This sequence encodes CASSAGGARSPLHF.

The rearrangement joins TRBV2 to TRBJ2-5; 9 bases match TRBD2. The CDR3 has 16 residues. With V trimmed by 3 bases and J by 5 bases, 10 bases remained unmatched. Germline CDR1 SNHLY, CDR2 FYNNEI. The CDR3 spells CASSEPSGVPRETQYF. CDR3 nucleotide sequence: TGTGCCAGCAGTGAGCCTAGCGGGGTTCCAAGGGAGACCCAGTACTTC. Drawing the rest from reference TRBV2 and TRBJ2-5, the complete variable domain is EPEVTQTPSHQVTQMGQEVILRCVPISNHLYFYWYRQILGQKVEFLVSFYNNEISEKSEIFDDQFSVERPDGSNFTLKIRSTKLEDSAMYFCASSEPSGVPRETQYFGPGTRLLVL.

V and J are TRBV7-2 and TRBJ1-6; TRBD1 might be the D (5 bases). This CDR3 is built from 13 residues. V lost 3 bases and J lost 10, with 10 bases in between. Germline loops: CDR1 SGHTA, CDR2 FQGNSA. CDR3 coding DNA: TGTGCCAGCAGCTTGGACATTTCGTCACCCCTCCACTTT. As protein: CASSLDISSPLHF.

The V and J genes are TRBV29-1 and TRBJ2-2; TRBD2 agrees at 10 bases. The CDR3 is made up of 14 amino acids. The germline V gene encodes CDR1 SQVTM and CDR2 ANQGSEA. V was clipped by 7 bases and J by 2 bases; unmatched bases: 4. This chain's CDR3 is CSALAGANTGELFF. The CDR3 nucleotides read TGCAGCGCTCTAGCGGGGGCCAACACCGGGGAGCTGTTTTTT.

The chain has TRBV7-6 and TRBJ1-6, with D hard to call. Trimming stripped 0 bases from V and 0 bases from J, with 6 bases between. There are 16 residues in the CDR3. Germline CDR1 SGHVS, CDR2 FNYEAQ. As DNA, the CDR3 is TGTGCCAGCAGCTTAGCGGTCAGCTCCTATAATTCACCCCTCCACTTT. Translated, it gives CASSLAVSSYNSPLHF.

This clone showed up just once. This chain links TRBV13 with TRBJ1-1; TRBD1 matches at 7 bases. This CDR3 region has 15 residues. The J segment lost 4 bases and the V segment lost 4 bases, leaving 9 bases of the junction unmatched. Germline loops: CDR1 PRHDT, CDR2 FYEKMQ (reference sequence). CDR3 residues: CASSSPTGRITEAFF. The CDR3 coding sequence is TGTGCCAGCAGCTCCCCGACAGGGAGGATCACTGAAGCTTTCTTT.

The V gene is TRBV15, the J gene TRBJ1-1; no reliable D call. Trimming took 3 bases from V and 1 from J, leaving 6 bases between them. The CDR3 has 13 amino acids. Germline CDR1 and CDR2: LNHNV and YYDKDF (reference sequence). The CDR3 bases are TGTGCCACCAGCAGTCAGGAGAACACTGAAGCTTTCTTT. The encoded protein is CATSSQENTEAFF.

The chain links TRBV5-5 to TRBJ1-2; perhaps TRBD1 as D (6 bases). CDR1 and CDR2 (germline): SGHKS, YYEKEE (reference sequence). Trimming stripped 2 bases from V and 7 bases from J, with 18 bases between. The CDR3 loop spans 15 amino acids. For the CDR3, the DNA is TGTGCCAGCAGCTTAGATACGGGGGGCATCAGTGGCTACACCTTC. It encodes CASSLDTGGISGYTF.

There are a few counts of this clone. The V and J genes are TRBV9 and TRBJ2-1, with TRBD1 identical over 9 bases. J was trimmed by 9 bases and V by 4 bases; bases with no gene match: 11. The germline V gene has CDR1 SGDLS and CDR2 YYNGEE. The CDR3 spans 15 residues. The CDR3 reads CASSWSQGAPVEQFF. CDR3 nucleotide sequence: TGTGCCAGCAGCTGGTCACAGGGGGCTCCTGTTGAGCAGTTCTTC.

The chain is built from TRBV19 and TRBJ2-7, with TRBD2 matching over 7 bases. This CDR3 region has 14 residues. CDR1 LNHDA and CDR2 SQIVND come from the germline V gene (reference sequence). Germline trimming cut 8 bases from V and 7 bases from J; bases unmatched to any gene: 14. The CDR3 nucleotides read TGTGCCAGTTCTTCCGGGACCGAAGCGGGGGAGCAGTACTTC. It encodes CASSSGTEAGEQYF.